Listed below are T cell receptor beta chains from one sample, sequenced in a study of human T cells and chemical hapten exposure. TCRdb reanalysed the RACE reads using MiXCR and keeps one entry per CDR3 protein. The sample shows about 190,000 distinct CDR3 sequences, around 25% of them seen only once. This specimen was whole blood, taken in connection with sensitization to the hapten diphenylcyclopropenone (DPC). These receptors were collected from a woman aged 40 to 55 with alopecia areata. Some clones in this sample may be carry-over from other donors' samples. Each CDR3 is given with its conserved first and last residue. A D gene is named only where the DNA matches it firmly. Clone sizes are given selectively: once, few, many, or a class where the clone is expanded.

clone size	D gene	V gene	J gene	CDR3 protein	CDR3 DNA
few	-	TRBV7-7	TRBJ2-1	CASSLAMSSTGNEQFF	TGTGCTAGCAGCTTAGCGATGAGTTCTACGGGCAATGAGCAGTTCTTC
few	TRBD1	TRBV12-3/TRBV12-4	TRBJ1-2	CASSLATGGIYGYTF	TGTGCCAGCAGTTTAGCGACAGGGGGGATCTATGGCTACACCTTC
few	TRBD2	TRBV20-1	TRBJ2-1	CSAMREGVYNEQFF	TGCAGTGCTATGCGGGAGGGTGTCTACAATGAGCAGTTCTTC
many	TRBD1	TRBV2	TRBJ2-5	CASRDRAETQYF	TGTGCCAGCAGGGACAGGGCTGAGACCCAGTACTTC
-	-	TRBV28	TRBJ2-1	CASSLSVGQFF	TGTGCCAGCAGTTTGAGCGTTGGTCAGTTCTTC
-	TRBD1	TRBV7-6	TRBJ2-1	CASSFQNRGINGEQFF	TGTGCCAGCAGCTTTCAGAACAGGGGTATCAACGGTGAGCAGTTCTTC
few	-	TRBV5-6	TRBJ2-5	CASSLTVAKTQYF	TGTGCCAGCAGCCTGACCGTCGCTAAGACCCAGTACTTC
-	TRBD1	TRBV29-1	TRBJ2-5	CSVRQGIQETQYF	TGCAGCGTACGACAGGGAATCCAAGAGACCCAGTACTTC
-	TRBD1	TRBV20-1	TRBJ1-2	CSGREGALYGYTF	TGCAGTGGCCGGGAGGGGGCACTATATGGCTACACCTTC
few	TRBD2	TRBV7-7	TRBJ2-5	CASSLGLAGGGEETQYF	TGTGCTAGCAGCTTAGGCCTAGCGGGAGGCGGGGAAGAGACCCAGTACTTC
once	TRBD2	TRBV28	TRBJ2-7	CASRPAGGSYEQYF	TGTGCCAGCAGACCGGCGGGGGGATCATACGAGCAGTACTTC
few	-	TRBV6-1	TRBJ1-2	CASSQYAGERINYGYTF	TGTGCCAGCAGCCAATACGCAGGGGAGAGAATTAACTATGGCTACACCTTC
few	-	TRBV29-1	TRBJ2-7	CSVGQGNREQYF	TGCAGCGTTGGCCAGGGTAATCGGGAGCAGTACTTC
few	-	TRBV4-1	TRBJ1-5	CASSQDPGQTPNQPQHF	TGCGCCAGCAGCCAGGATCCCGGACAGACCCCCAATCAGCCCCAGCATTTT
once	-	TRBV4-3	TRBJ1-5	CASSRSRDTNQPQHF	TGCGCCAGCAGCAGATCCCGGGACACCAATCAGCCCCAGCATTTT
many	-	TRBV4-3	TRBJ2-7	CASSPAWGSSYEQYF	TGCGCCAGCAGCCCGGCCTGGGGGAGCTCCTACGAGCAGTACTTC
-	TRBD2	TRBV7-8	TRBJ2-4	CASSLSGREKDF	TGTGCCAGCAGCCTTAGCGGGAGGGAGAAGGACTTC
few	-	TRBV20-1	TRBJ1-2	CSARRSRTYGYTF	TGCAGTGCTAGACGATCGAGGACCTATGGCTACACCTTC
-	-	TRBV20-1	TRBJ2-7	CSGVGSYEQYF	TGCAGTGGGGTAGGCTCCTACGAGCAGTACTTC
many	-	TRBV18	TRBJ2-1	CASSVLEYNEQFF	TGTGCCAGCTCAGTACTAGAGTATAATGAGCAGTTCTTC
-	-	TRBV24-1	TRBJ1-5	CATSYRGTDQPQHF	TGTGCCACCAGCTATAGGGGTACGGATCAGCCCCAGCATTTT
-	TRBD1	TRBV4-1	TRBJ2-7	CASSQGQGTYEQYF	TGCGCCAGCAGCCAAGGACAGGGAACCTACGAGCAGTACTTC
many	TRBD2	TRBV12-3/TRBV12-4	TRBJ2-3	CASSPRTSADTQYF	TGTGCCAGCAGTCCCCGGACTAGCGCAGATACGCAGTATTTT
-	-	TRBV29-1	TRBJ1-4	CSVAGVSNEKLFF	TGCAGCGTTGCAGGAGTCAGTAATGAAAAACTGTTTTTT
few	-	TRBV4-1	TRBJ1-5	CASSQDYSLSNQPQHF	TGCGCCAGCAGCCAAGATTACAGCCTTAGCAATCAGCCCCAGCATTTT
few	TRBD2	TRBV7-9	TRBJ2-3	CASSLSGRRVDTQYF	TGTGCCAGCAGCTTAAGCGGGAGAAGAGTAGATACGCAGTATTTT
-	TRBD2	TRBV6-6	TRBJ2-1	CASSYLLAVNEQFF	TGTGCCAGCAGTTACTTACTAGCGGTTAATGAGCAGTTCTTC
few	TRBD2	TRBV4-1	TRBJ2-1	CASSRTGTSGNNEQFF	TGCGCCAGCAGCCGCACCGGGACTAGCGGTAACAATGAGCAGTTCTTC
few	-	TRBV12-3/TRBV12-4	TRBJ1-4	CASSYSTREKLFF	TGTGCCAGCAGTTATTCCACCCGAGAAAAACTGTTTTTT
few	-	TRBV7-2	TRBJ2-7	CASQSGADDYEQYF	TGTGCCAGCCAATCAGGGGCCGACGACTACGAGCAGTACTTC
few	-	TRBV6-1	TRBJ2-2	CASSGGRERFTGELFF	TGTGCCAGCAGTGGGGGCAGGGAAAGATTCACCGGGGAGCTGTTTTTT
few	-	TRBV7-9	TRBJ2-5	CASSHRLGGETQYF	TGTGCCAGCAGCCATCGACTAGGGGGGGAGACCCAGTACTTC
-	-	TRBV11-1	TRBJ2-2	CASRGGQGVGELFF	TGTGCCAGCAGAGGAGGGCAGGGTGTCGGGGAGCTGTTTTTT
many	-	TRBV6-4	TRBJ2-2	CASSDSAESTGELFF	TGTGCCAGCAGTGACTCGGCGGAGTCCACCGGGGAGCTGTTTTTT
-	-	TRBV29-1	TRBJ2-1	CSVTPEGGWNEQFF	TGCAGCGTAACCCCCGAGGGCGGGTGGAATGAGCAGTTCTTC
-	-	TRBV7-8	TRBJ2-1	CASSPYNNEQFF	TGTGCCAGCAGCCCATACAACAATGAGCAGTTCTTC
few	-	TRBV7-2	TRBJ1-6	CASSSPSGNSPLHF	TGTGCCAGCAGCTCACCTAGTGGGAATTCACCCCTCCACTTT
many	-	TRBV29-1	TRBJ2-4	CSVEEGGAGKNIQYF	TGCAGCGTTGAAGAAGGGGGAGCGGGAAAAAACATTCAGTACTTC
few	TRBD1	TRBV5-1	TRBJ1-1	CASRDSSNTEAFF	TGCGCCAGTCGGGACAGTTCGAACACTGAAGCTTTCTTT
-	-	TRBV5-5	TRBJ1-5	CASSSDPPSPQHF	TGTGCCAGCAGCTCCGACCCCCCATCGCCCCAGCATTTT
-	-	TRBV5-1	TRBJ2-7	CASSAAGTSGEQYF	TGCGCCAGCAGCGCAGCGGGCACTTCGGGCGAGCAGTACTTC
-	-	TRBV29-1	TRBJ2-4	CSAGEGDIQYF	TGCAGCGCGGGAGAAGGGGACATTCAGTACTTC
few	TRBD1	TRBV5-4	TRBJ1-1	CASSLMGQRSTEAFF	TGTGCCAGCAGCTTGATGGGACAGCGGAGCACTGAAGCTTTCTTT
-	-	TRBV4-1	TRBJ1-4	CASQTTGPLGEKLFF	TGCGCCAGCCAAACCACCGGGCCACTAGGAGAAAAACTGTTTTTT